Listed here are 16 T cell receptor beta chains from one sample, sequenced in a study of T cell responses to AZD1222 COVID-19 vaccine. TCRdb keeps only in-frame clones here, not all; method: immunoSEQ multiplex PCR. This sample yields some 150,000 clones, of which around nine tenths are seen a single time; roughly 4.7% belongs to the top ten. Material: peripheral blood, obtained on day 0 of AZD1222 vaccination. The receptors were gathered from an adult in good health.

J is TRBJ2-7 and V is TRBV27; 9 bases line up with TRBD1. V lost 6 bases, J lost 3 bases, and 15 bases stayed unmatched. This CDR3 comprises 17 residues. The V gene's germline CDR1 is MNHEY and CDR2 SMNVEV (reference sequence). CDR3 DNA sequence: TGTGCCAGCAGCCCCACCTATTACAGGGGGCGGAACTACGAGCAGTACTTC. Translated, it gives CASSPTYYRGRNYEQYF.

The rearrangement uses TRBV30 and TRBJ2-1; D perhaps matches TRBD2 (6 bases). V lost 3 bases, J lost 4 bases, and 16 bases lay in between. CDR1 is GTSNPN, CDR2 SVGIG, per germline (reference sequence). The CDR3 consists of 15 residues. DNA of the CDR3: TGTGCCTGGAGCATCCGGGACTCCCCTTACAATGAGCAGTTCTTC. Amino acid sequence: CAWSIRDSPYNEQFF.

The chain recombines TRBV4-2 with TRBJ2-5, with 15 nucleotides matching TRBD2. Germline-derived CDR1 and CDR2 are LGHNA and YNFKEQ. After removal of 0 bases from V and 4 bases from J, the junction contained 0 bases not matched to a gene. CDR3 length: 16 amino acids. The CDR3 protein is CASSQEGLAGGETQYF. CDR3 sequence (DNA): TGTGCCAGCAGCCAAGAGGGACTAGCGGGAGGAGAGACCCAGTACTTC.

The chain recombines TRBV3-1 (or the pseudogene TRBV3-2) with TRBJ2-3, with 9 bases fitting TRBD1. Germline loops: CDR1 LGHDT, CDR2 YNNKEL (reference sequence). The CDR3 has 16 residues. V lost 0 bases and J lost 5; bases outside the gene matches: 6. The CDR3 is CASSQDLQGAGDTQYF. In DNA, the CDR3 is TGTGCCAGCAGCCAAGATTTACAGGGGGCAGGAGATACGCAGTATTTT.

This clone was picked up one time. The chain recombines TRBV19 with TRBJ1-4; 7 bases fit TRBD1. The CDR3 has 15 residues. CDR1 is LNHDA, CDR2 SQIVND, per germline (reference sequence). V shed 2 bases, J shed 5 bases, and the junction held 5 bases outside the gene matches. For the CDR3, the DNA is TGTGCCAGTAGTATAATCGGCAGGGGGAATGAAAAACTGTTTTTT. Translation: CASSIIGRGNEKLFF. The full variable domain, its missing parts supplied by reference TRBV19 and TRBJ1-4, is DGGITQSPKYLFRKEGQNVTLSCEQNLNHDAMYWYRQDPGQGLRLIYYSQIVNDFQKGDIAEGYSVSREKKESFPLTVTSAQKNPTAFYLCASSIIGRGNEKLFFGSGTQLSVL.

V usage is TRBV6-2 or TRBV6-3 and J usage is TRBJ2-7, with 8 bases aligning to TRBD1. Germline V gene sequence: CDR1 MNHEY, CDR2 SVGEGT. This CDR3 region has 16 residues. V trimming: 5 bases; J trimming: 1 base; junction bases outside the gene matches: 10. CDR3 region: CASSTWDRSQSYEQYF. CDR3 nucleotides: TGTGCCAGCAGTACGTGGGACAGGTCGCAATCCTACGAGCAGTACTTC.

This clone was found a few times. This chain connects TRBV18 to TRBJ1-3; D is uncertain. CDR1 and CDR2 (germline): KGHSH, LQKENI. This CDR3 contains 15 residues. The V gene lost 6 bases and the J gene lost 0 bases, with 12 bases spanning the gap. The CDR3 here is CASSPTDDSGNTIYF. The CDR3 bases are TGTGCCAGCTCGCCCACCGACGACTCTGGAAACACCATATATTTT.

V usage is TRBV9 and J usage is TRBJ2-7; perhaps TRBD2 as D (6 bases). This CDR3 region has 15 residues. The germline gives CDR1 SGDLS, CDR2 YYNGEE. Trimming stripped 0 bases from V and 0 bases from J, with 10 bases between. The CDR3 protein is CASSVDGGLSYEQYF. The CDR3 DNA reads as TGTGCCAGCAGCGTAGATGGGGGACTCTCCTACGAGCAGTACTTC.

This clone was detected once. V is TRBV10-3 and J is TRBJ2-2, with D tentatively TRBD2 (6 bases). Trimming took 2 bases from V and 5 from J, leaving 9 bases between them. Per germline, CDR1 ENHRY and CDR2 SYGVKD. The CDR3 extends over 14 amino acids. The chain's CDR3 is CAISERERTGELFF. The CDR3 DNA reads as TGTGCCATCAGTGAGCGGGAGCGGACCGGGGAGCTGTTTTTT.

The chain has TRBV6-1 and TRBJ2-7, with TRBD1 matching 10 bases. V was pared by 2 bases and J by 0 bases, with 4 bases of the junction left unmatched. From germline, CDR1 is MNHNS and CDR2 SASEGT. The CDR3 totals 16 residues. The chain's CDR3 is CASSERGQGSSYEQYF. The CDR3 nucleotides read TGTGCCAGCAGTGAAAGGGGACAGGGGAGCTCCTACGAGCAGTACTTC.

V gene TRBV7-3 combines with J gene TRBJ2-2; TRBD2 agrees at 11 bases. Trimming at V came to 5 bases and at J to 8 bases, leaving 7 bases not matched to a gene. CDR3 length: 15 residues. Germline V gene data show CDR1 as SGHTA and CDR2 as FQGTGA. CDR3 amino acids: CASSVLAGGPGELFF. CDR3 nucleotides: TGTGCCAGCAGCGTATTAGCGGGAGGGCCGGGGGAGCTGTTTTTT.

The V and J genes are TRBV7-6 and TRBJ1-3; D unresolved. Deletions cut 1 base from V and 0 bases from J, with 10 bases between. Germline V gives CDR1 SGHVS, CDR2 FNYEAQ. CDR3 length equals 16 residues. The CDR3 DNA reads TGTGCCAGCAGCTTAGAGGGCGGGAACTCTGGAAACACCATATATTTT. Translating it yields CASSLEGGNSGNTIYF.

The chain links TRBV13 to TRBJ2-1; 7 bases are a match to TRBD2. This CDR3 spans 15 amino acids. The V gene's germline CDR1 is PRHDT and CDR2 FYEKMQ (reference sequence). The V gene end was trimmed by 5 bases and the J gene end by 6 bases; junction bases not matched to a gene: 10. This CDR3 reads CASSPTSERGNEQFF. The CDR3 DNA reads as TGTGCCAGCAGCCCAACTAGCGAAAGGGGCAATGAGCAGTTCTTC. The full variable domain, with the rest looked up from reference TRBV13 and TRBJ2-1, is AAGVIQSPRHLIKEKRETATLKCYPIPRHDTVYWYQQGPGQDPQFLISFYEKMQSDKGSIPDRFSAQQFSDYHSELNMSSLELGDSALYFCASSPTSERGNEQFFGPGTRLTVL.

The J gene is TRBJ2-7, the V gene TRBV4-2, with 9 bases lining up with TRBD2. CDR3 length: 17 residues. The J segment lost 7 bases and the V segment lost 1 base, leaving 14 bases of the junction unmatched. CDR1 and CDR2 (germline): LGHNA, YNFKEQ. The CDR3 protein is CASSQVGGSGSSGEQYF. The CDR3 nucleotides are TGTGCCAGCAGCCAAGTTGGAGGTAGCGGGAGTTCGGGGGAGCAGTACTTC.

The chain has TRBV5-1 and TRBJ2-1; D uncertain. The CDR3 has 17 residues. Germline V CDR1 and CDR2: SGHRS, YFSETQ. V was clipped by 5 bases and J by 1 base, with 19 bases between them. The CDR3 here is CASSSPPPRVSYNEQFF. CDR3 coding DNA: TGCGCCAGCAGTTCGCCCCCCCCTCGGGTATCCTACAATGAGCAGTTCTTC.

This clone occurred a few times. J is TRBJ2-3 and V is TRBV18; D call uncertain. The CDR3 is made up of 13 amino acids. The V end was cut by 0 bases, the J end by 1 base, with 2 bases between. Germline values: CDR1 KGHSH, CDR2 LQKENI. The DNA of the CDR3 is TGTGCCAGCTCACCACCGGGCACAGATACGCAGTATTTT. Protein: CASSPPGTDTQYF.